The present T cell receptor beta chain was sequenced within a study of shared clonotypes between healthy human individuals. About the research overall: A donor's plate count was three for CD4 naive and three for CD4 memory; CD8 naive had two and CD8 memory one.

CD45RO-negative cells were positively selected for CCR7, leaving out terminally differentiated effector memory CD45RA+ cells. Assay used: immunoSEQ multiplex PCR; TCRdb lists only in-frame clones, some missing. This table has roughly 1,800,000 clones, roughly 94% appearing once. Concerning this clone itself: What it binds is not known.

Study outcomes and limitations: Estimated richness values were generally larger in naive subsets than in memory subsets.

The CDR3 spans 17 residues. J gave up 2 bases and V 1 base, and 11 bases lay outside the gene matches. Germline V lookup: CDR1 GTSNPN, CDR2 SVGIG (reference sequence). The source material was naive CD8+ T cells sorted from blood. The rearrangement uses TRBV30 and TRBJ1-5; 7 nucleotides match TRBD1. This sequence was found in a man between 18 and 29 years old in good health. The CDR3 loop is CAWSGPPRQGGNQPQHF. The CDR3 region has the DNA TGTGCCTGGAGTGGACCCCCCCGACAGGGTGGCAATCAGCCCCAGCATTTT.